This TCR beta chain was retrieved from a study of T cells in Graves' hyperthyroidism and ophthalmopathy. This clonotype has just one count. Its target is not known. A read error is possible here, since a much larger clone lies one base away. Patients aged 18 to 65 had newly diagnosed hyperthyroidism lasting under 2 months. Diagnoses rested on clinical symptoms, serum thyroxine and TRAb, thyroid ultrasound and orbital computed tomography. The length of the CDR3 is 13 residues. Germline V lookup: CDR1 MNHEY, CDR2 SMNVEV (reference sequence). Findings of the study overall: Most clonotypes expanded in thyroid above 0.001 were likewise present in blood.

Amplification of TCR beta CDR3 regions was performed using RNA transcripts as template. Initially, a first-round RT-PCR of the TCR CDR3 employed the HTBI primer set. One entry per CDR3 protein results from TCRdb running MiXCR on the multiplex PCR reads. The sample lists approximately 640,000 distinct CDR3 sequences, about 17% occurring once. The sequence derives from a woman aged 25 to 45 with Graves' hyperthyroidism. The chain joins TRBV27 to TRBJ1-1; D call uncertain. The sequenced material came from blood. CDR3 sequence reads: CASSWVANTKAFF. CDR3 DNA sequence: TGTGCCAGCAGTTGGGTGGCGAACACTAAAGCTTTCTTT.